This T cell receptor beta chain is from a study of T cell repertoires in cytomegalovirus infection. Across the study: It can be stated that public TCR beta signatures indicated CMV infection as well as a matching HLA type.

TCRdb recomputed calls from the reads with MiXCR, one row per CDR3 protein. The sample shows fewer than 850,000 distinct CDR3 sequences, 25% to 30% of them seen only once. Germline CDR1 reads MGHRA; CDR2 reads YSYEKL. Trimming shortened V by 0 bases and J by 2 bases, and 11 bases separated the two germline ends. The CDR3 has 15 residues. This clonotype showed up many times. The antigen is not known. This chain uses TRBV4-1 with TRBJ2-7, with TRBD1 as a possible D gene (5 bases). The sample consisted of cultured CD8+ T cells from PBMCs, taken from culture after CMV antigen stimulation. The TCR originated in a human donor in good health (CMV status not recorded). Some clones in this sample may be carry-over from other donors' samples. CDR3: CASSQDWPGTYEQYV. CDR3 coding DNA: TGCGCCAGCAGCCAAGATTGGCCAGGGACCTACGAGCAGTACGTC.